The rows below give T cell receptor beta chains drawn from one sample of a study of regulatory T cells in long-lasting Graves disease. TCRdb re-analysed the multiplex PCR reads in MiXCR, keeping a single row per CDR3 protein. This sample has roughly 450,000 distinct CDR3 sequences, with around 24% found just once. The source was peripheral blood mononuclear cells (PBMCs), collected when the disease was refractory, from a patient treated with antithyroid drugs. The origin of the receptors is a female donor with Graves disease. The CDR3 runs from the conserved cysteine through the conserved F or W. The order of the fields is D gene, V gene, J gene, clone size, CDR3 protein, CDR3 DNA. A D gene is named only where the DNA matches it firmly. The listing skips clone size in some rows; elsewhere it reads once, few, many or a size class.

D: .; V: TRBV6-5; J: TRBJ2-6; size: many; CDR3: CASSYGALGRPGANVLTF; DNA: TGTGCCAGCAGTTACGGGGCCTTAGGACGACCTGGGGCCAACGTCCTGACTTTC
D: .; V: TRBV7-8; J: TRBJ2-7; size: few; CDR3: CASSVVGQGYEQYF; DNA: TGTGCCAGCAGCGTGGTGGGGCAGGGCTACGAGCAGTACTTC
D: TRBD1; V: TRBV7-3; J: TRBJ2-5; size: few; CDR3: CASSLTRTGSETQYF; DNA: TGTGCCAGCAGCTTAACTCGGACAGGCTCAGAGACCCAGTACTTC
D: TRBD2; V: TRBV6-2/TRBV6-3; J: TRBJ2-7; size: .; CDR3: CASREGGSGRGKDEQYF; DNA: TGTGCCAGCCGGGAAGGGGGTAGCGGGAGAGGTAAGGACGAGCAGTACTTC
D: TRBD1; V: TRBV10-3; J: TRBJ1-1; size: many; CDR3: CAISMTGDKNTEAFF; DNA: TGTGCCATCAGTATGACAGGGGACAAGAACACTGAAGCTTTCTTT
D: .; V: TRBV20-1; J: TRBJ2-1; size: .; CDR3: CSAALWDFPFTGRFF; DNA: TGCAGTGCTGCCTTGTGGGACTTTCCTTTTACTGGGCGGTTCTTC
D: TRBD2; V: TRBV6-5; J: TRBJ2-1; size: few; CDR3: CASSYPSLAGGNNEQFF; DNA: TGTGCCAGCAGTTACCCTTCTCTAGCGGGAGGAAACAATGAGCAGTTCTTC
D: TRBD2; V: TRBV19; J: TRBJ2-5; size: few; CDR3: CASSSAGTSGQETQYF; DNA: TGTGCCAGTAGCTCCGCCGGGACTAGCGGACAAGAGACCCAGTACTTC
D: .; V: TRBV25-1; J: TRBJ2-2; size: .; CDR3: CASSDLGANTGELFF; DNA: TGTGCCAGCAGTGATTTGGGGGCGAACACCGGGGAGCTGTTTTTT
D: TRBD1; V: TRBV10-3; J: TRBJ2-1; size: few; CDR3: CAISEIRDRQFF; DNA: TGTGCCATCAGTGAAATCCGGGACAGGCAGTTCTTC
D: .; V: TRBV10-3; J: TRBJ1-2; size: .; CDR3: CAISEPRAVYGYTF; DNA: TGTGCCATCAGTGAGCCCAGGGCCGTATATGGCTACACCTTC
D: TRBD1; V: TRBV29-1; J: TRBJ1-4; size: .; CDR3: CSVEDRVREKLFF; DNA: TGCAGCGTAGAGGACAGGGTGCGGGAAAAACTGTTTTTT
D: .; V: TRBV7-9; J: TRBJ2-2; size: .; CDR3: CASSSSGGRRTGELFF; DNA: TGTGCCAGCAGCTCCTCCGGAGGGAGAAGGACCGGGGAGCTGTTTTTT
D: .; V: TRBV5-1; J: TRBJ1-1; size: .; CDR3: CASSLGELWTEAFF; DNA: TGCGCCAGCAGCTTAGGGGAACTATGGACTGAAGCTTTCTTT
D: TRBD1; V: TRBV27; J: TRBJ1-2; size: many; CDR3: CASSIRGSTLVYGYTF; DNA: TGTGCCAGCAGTATCAGGGGGTCTACTCTCGTATATGGCTACACCTTC
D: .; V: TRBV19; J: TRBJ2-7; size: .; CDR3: CASSIGTDSSYEQYF; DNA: TGTGCCAGTAGTATAGGGACAGATAGCTCCTACGAGCAGTACTTC
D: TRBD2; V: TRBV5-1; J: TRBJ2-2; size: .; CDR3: CASSSGLAGGIGELFF; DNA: TGCGCCAGCAGCTCGGGACTAGCGGGAGGTATCGGGGAGCTGTTTTTT
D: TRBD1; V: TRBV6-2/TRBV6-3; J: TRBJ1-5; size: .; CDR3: CAGSREGGGQPQHF; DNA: TGTGCCGGCAGCAGAGAAGGAGGGGGCCAGCCCCAGCATTTT
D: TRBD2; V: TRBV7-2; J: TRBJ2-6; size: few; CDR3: CASSLVLMASGESGANVLTF; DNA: TGTGCCAGCAGCTTAGTTTTAATGGCTAGCGGAGAGTCTGGGGCCAACGTCCTGACTTTC
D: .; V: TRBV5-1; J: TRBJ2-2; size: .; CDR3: CASSLRGANTGELFF; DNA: TGCGCCAGCAGCTTGAGAGGGGCGAACACCGGGGAGCTGTTTTTT
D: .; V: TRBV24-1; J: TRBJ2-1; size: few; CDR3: CATLMRDNEQFF; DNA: TGTGCCACCCTCATGCGGGACAATGAGCAGTTCTTC
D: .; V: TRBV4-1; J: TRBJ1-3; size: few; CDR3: CASSPPSTIYF; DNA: TGCGCCAGCAGCCCCCCAAGCACCATATATTTT
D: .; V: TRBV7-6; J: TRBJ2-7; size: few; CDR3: CASSPRTFSYEQYF; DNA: TGTGCCAGCAGCCCCCGGACCTTCTCCTACGAGCAGTACTTC
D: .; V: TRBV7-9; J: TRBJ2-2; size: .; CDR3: CASRKMNTGELFF; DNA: TGTGCCAGCAGAAAAATGAACACCGGGGAGCTGTTTTTT
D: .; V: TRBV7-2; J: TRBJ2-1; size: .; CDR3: CASSPIRTGSEQFF; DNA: TGTGCCAGCAGCCCAATCCGAACAGGGAGCGAGCAGTTCTTC
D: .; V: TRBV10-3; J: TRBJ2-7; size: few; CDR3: CAIRTTTGTYEQYF; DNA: TGTGCCATCAGGACGACGACAGGAACCTACGAGCAGTACTTC
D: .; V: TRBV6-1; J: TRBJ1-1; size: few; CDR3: CASSSPRSANTEAFF; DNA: TGTGCCAGCAGCTCCCCAAGGTCGGCGAACACTGAAGCTTTCTTT
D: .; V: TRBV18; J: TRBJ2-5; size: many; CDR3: CASSPTEETQYF; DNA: TGTGCCAGCTCGCCGACTGAAGAGACCCAGTACTTC
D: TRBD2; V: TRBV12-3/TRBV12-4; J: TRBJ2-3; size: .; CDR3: CASSFGTNPSTDTQYF; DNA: TGTGCCAGCAGTTTCGGGACTAACCCTAGCACAGATACGCAGTATTTT
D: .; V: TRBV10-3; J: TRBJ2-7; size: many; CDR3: CAISDRKDYEQYF; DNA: TGTGCCATCAGTGACAGGAAAGACTACGAGCAGTACTTC
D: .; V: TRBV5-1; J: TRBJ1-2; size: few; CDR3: CASSLALRAGYTF; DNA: TGCGCCAGCAGCTTGGCCTTAAGGGCAGGCTACACCTTC
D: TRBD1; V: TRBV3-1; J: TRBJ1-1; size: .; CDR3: CASSQRTGGTEAFF; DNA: TGTGCCAGCAGCCAGAGGACAGGGGGGACTGAAGCTTTCTTT
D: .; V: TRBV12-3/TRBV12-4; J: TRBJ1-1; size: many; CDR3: CASSLALGQTEAFF; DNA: TGTGCCAGCAGTTTAGCGCTCGGACAGACTGAAGCTTTCTTT
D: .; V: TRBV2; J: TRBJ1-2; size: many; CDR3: CASSPRRRAGYSGYTF; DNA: TGTGCCAGCAGCCCCCGCCGCCGAGCGGGGTACAGTGGCTACACCTTC
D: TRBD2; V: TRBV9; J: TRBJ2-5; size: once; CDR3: CASSGNLREGGETQYF; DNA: TGTGCCAGCAGCGGAAACCTTCGGGAGGGAGGGGAGACCCAGTACTTC
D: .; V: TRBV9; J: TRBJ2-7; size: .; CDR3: CASSAHPAYEQYF; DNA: TGTGCCAGCAGCGCTCACCCAGCCTACGAGCAGTACTTC
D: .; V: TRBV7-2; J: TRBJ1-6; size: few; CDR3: CASSLARRTKRDSPLHF; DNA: TGTGCCAGCAGCTTAGCGCGCAGGACAAAGAGGGATTCACCCCTCCACTTT
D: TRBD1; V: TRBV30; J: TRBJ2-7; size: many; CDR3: CAWKYGTGATEQYF; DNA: TGTGCCTGGAAGTATGGGACAGGGGCGACTGAGCAGTACTTC
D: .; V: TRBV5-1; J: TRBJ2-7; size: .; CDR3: CASSFGGARYEQYF; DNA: TGCGCCAGCAGCTTCGGGGGAGCGCGATACGAGCAGTACTTC
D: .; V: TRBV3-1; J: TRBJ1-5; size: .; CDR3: CASSQERGSQPQHF; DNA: TGTGCCAGCAGCCAAGAACGGGGGAGTCAGCCCCAGCATTTT
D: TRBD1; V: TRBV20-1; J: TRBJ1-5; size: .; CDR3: CSATETGRGSNQPQHF; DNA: TGCAGTGCCACAGAGACAGGGCGGGGGAGCAATCAGCCCCAGCATTTT
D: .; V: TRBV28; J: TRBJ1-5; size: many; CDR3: CASSLTGGSNQPQHF; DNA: TGTGCCAGCAGTCTGACGGGAGGAAGCAATCAGCCCCAGCATTTT
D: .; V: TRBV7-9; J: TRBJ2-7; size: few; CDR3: CASSSDTSSPYEQYF; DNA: TGTGCCAGCAGCTCGGACACTTCCTCCCCCTACGAGCAGTACTTC
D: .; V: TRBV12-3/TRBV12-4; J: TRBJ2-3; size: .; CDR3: CASSSDSPGTQYF; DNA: TGTGCCAGCAGTTCCGACTCCCCGGGTACGCAGTATTTT
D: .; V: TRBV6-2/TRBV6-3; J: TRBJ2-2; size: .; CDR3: CASSYIRGGELFF; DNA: TGTGCCAGCAGTTACATCCGGGGCGGGGAGCTGTTTTTT
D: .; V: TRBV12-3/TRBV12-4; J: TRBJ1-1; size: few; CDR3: CAGELGGGIGKAFF; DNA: TGTGCCGGCGAGCTGGGGGGGGGCATAGGGAAAGCTTTCTTT
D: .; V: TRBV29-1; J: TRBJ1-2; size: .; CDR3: CSVDMGGGYYGYTF; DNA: TGCAGCGTTGATATGGGGGGGGGGTACTATGGCTACACCTTC
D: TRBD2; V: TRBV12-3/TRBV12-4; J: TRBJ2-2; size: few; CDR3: CASSSGLAVNTGELFF; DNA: TGTGCCAGCAGTTCCGGACTAGCGGTGAACACCGGGGAGCTGTTTTTT
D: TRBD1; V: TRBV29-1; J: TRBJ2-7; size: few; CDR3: CSVLLDRGLEQYF; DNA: TGCAGCGTTCTACTAGACAGGGGGCTCGAGCAGTACTTC
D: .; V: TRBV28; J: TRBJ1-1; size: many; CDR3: CASSAFFGGPEAFF; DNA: TGTGCCAGCAGCGCTTTTTTCGGGGGACCTGAAGCTTTCTTT
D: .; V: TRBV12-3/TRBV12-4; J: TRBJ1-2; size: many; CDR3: CASRAPQPNYGYTF; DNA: TGTGCCAGCAGGGCTCCCCAACCGAACTATGGCTACACCTTC
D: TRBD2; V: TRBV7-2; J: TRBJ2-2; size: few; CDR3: CASSLPSGRAAGTGELFF; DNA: TGTGCCAGCAGCTTACCTAGCGGGAGGGCCGCGGGGACCGGGGAGCTGTTTTTT
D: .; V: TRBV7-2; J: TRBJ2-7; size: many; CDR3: CASTPRVATYEQYF; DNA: TGTGCCAGCACCCCAAGGGTTGCGACCTACGAGCAGTACTTC
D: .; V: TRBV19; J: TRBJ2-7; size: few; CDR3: CASSTVSPREQYF; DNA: TGTGCCAGTAGTACAGTGAGCCCCCGGGAGCAGTACTTC
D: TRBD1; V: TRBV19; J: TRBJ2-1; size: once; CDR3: CASSTTGTGPYNEQFF; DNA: TGTGCCAGTAGTACCACCGGGACAGGCCCCTACAATGAGCAGTTCTTC